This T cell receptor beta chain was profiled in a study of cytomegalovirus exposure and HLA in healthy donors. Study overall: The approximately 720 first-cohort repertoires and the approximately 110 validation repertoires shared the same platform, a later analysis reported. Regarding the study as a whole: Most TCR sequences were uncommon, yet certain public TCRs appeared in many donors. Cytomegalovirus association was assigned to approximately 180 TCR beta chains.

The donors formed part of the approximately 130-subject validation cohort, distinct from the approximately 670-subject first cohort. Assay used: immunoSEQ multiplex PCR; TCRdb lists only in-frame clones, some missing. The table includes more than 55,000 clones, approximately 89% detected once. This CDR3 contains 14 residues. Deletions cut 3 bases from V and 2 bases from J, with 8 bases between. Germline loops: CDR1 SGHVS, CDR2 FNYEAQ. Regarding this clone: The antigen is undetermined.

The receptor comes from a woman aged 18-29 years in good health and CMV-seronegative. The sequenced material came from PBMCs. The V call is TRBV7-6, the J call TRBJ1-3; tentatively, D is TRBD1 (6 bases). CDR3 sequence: CASSFTGPGNTIYF. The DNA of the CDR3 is TGTGCCAGCAGCTTTACAGGGCCTGGAAACACCATATATTTT.